A single sample is the source of the 3 T cell receptor beta chains below, sequenced in a study of cytomegalovirus exposure and HLA in healthy donors. PCR amplification relied on 60 Vbeta primers (plus 13 Jbeta primers). Using immunoSEQ multiplex PCR, the repertoire was profiled, and TCRdb retains in-frame clones only, with some absent. This table holds roughly 55,000 clones, around 80% found once. The sequenced sample consisted of PBMCs. The origin of the receptors is a boy younger than 18 in good health and CMV-seropositive.

This chain uses TRBV11-2 with TRBJ2-5; possible D gene TRBD2, 6 bases. CDR3 length: 16 amino acids. Trimming left V 0 bases short and J 3 bases short, with 14 bases between. CDR1 and CDR2 from the germline V gene are SGHAT and FQNNGV. DNA of the CDR3: TGTGCCAGCAGCTTAGATCGGAGGGGCGGGGAAGAGACCCAGTACTTC. Its protein product is CASSLDRRGGEETQYF.

J is TRBJ1-5 and V is TRBV6-1; D is undetermined. The CDR3 length is 10 residues. Germline CDR1 reads MNHNS; CDR2 reads SASEGT. The germline V and J ends were trimmed by 8 bases and 6 bases, with 5 bases remaining between them. DNA of the CDR3: TGTGCCAGCGGAGGTCAGCCCCAGCATTTT. Amino acid sequence: CASGGQPQHF.

The chain has TRBV9 and TRBJ2-2; D possibly corresponds to TRBD1 (6 bases). The ends were cut back, 4 bases at V and 5 bases at J, with 18 bases in the middle. Germline assignment: CDR1 SGDLS and CDR2 YYNGEE. CDR3 length: 16 amino acids. For the CDR3, the DNA is TGTGCCAGCAGCCCACCTGAACAGGGTTGGACCGGGGAGCTGTTTTTT. This codes for CASSPPEQGWTGELFF.